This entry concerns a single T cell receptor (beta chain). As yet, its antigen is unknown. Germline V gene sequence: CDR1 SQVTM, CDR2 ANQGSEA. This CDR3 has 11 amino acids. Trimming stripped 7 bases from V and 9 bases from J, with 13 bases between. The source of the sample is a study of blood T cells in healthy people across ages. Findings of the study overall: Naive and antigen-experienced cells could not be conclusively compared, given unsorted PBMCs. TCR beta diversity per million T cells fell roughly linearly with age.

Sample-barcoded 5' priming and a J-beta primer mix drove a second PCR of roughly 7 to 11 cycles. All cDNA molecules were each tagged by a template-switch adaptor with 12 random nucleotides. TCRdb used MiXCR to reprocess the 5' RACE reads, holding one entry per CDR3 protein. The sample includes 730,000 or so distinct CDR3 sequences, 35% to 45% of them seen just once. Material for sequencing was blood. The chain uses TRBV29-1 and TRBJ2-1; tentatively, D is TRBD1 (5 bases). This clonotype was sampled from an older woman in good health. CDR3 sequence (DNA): TGCAGCGGTGCTAGGGGCGGTGAGCAGTTCTTC. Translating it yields CSGARGGEQFF.